The 16 T cell receptor beta chains given below trace back to one sample, sequenced in a study of OX40 agonist ivuxolimab in advanced cancers. TCRdb keeps only in-frame clones here, not all; method: immunoSEQ multiplex PCR. Among 60,000 to 95,000 clones listed, roughly 90% were seen once. Sequencing used CD4+ or CD8+ T cells sorted from blood, obtained in a trial of the OX40 agonist ivuxolimab. Source of these receptors: an adult with an advanced solid tumor such as melanoma, head and neck, liver or kidney cancer.

This clone was observed a few times. This chain's CDR3 is CASSLSPDRGVGELFF. The CDR3 bases are TGTGCCAGCAGCTTAAGTCCGGACAGGGGTGTCGGGGAGCTGTTTTTT. This chain connects TRBV7-3 to TRBJ2-2; the match to TRBD1 covers 9 bases. Germline V gives CDR1 SGHTA, CDR2 FQGTGA. The CDR3 is 16 amino acids. Trimming took 1 base from V and 7 from J; bases not matched to a gene: 7.

The chain is built from TRBV7-6 and TRBJ1-1; tentatively, D is TRBD1 (6 bases). V dropped 5 bases and J dropped 7 bases, with 14 bases sitting between them. CDR1 and CDR2 (germline): SGHVS, FNYEAQ. This CDR3 region has 13 residues. CDR3 nucleotides: TGTGCCAGCAGCACCCCCGGGACATTTGAAGCTTTCTTT. It translates to CASSTPGTFEAFF.

The genes are TRBV7-9 and TRBJ1-1; D is uncertain. The CDR3 covers 13 residues. Trimming pared 1 base from V and 6 bases from J, leaving 9 bases between. CDR1 is SEHNR, CDR2 FQNEAQ, per germline (reference sequence). CDR3 DNA: TGTGCCAGCAGCTTAGAGATAGAGGCTGAAGCTTTCTTT. Protein: CASSLEIEAEAFF.

The V call is TRBV4-1, the J call TRBJ1-2, with TRBD1 matching over 8 bases. The CDR3 is 14 amino acids. Per germline, CDR1 MGHRA and CDR2 YSYEKL. V trimming: 3 bases; J trimming: 2 bases; junction bases outside the gene matches: 2. CDR3 amino acids: CASSQGQENYGYTF. DNA of the CDR3: TGCGCCAGCAGCCAGGGACAGGAGAACTATGGCTACACCTTC.

The chain uses TRBV18 and TRBJ1-5, with TRBD1 as a possible D gene (5 bases). With 0 bases removed from V and 5 bases from J, the gap between germline ends came to 11 bases. The length of the CDR3 is 15 residues. The germline V gene has CDR1 KGHSH and CDR2 LQKENI. CDR3 sequence reads: CASSPPSQGHQPQHF. As DNA, the CDR3 is TGTGCCAGCTCACCACCGAGTCAGGGACATCAGCCCCAGCATTTT.

In its sample, this clone was seen a few times. The chain carries TRBV11-2 and TRBJ2-2; D gene uncertain. With 1 base removed from V and 5 bases from J, the gap between germline ends came to 8 bases. This CDR3 region has 14 residues. Germline lookup yields CDR1 SGHAT and CDR2 FQNNGV. For the CDR3, the DNA is TGTGCCAGCAGCTTAGCGCTGGGTACCGGGGAGCTGTTTTTT. It translates to CASSLALGTGELFF.

The chain carries TRBV7-2 and TRBJ2-3, with TRBD2 matching over 11 bases. With V trimmed by 0 bases and J by 1 base, 6 bases remained unmatched. CDR3 length equals 18 residues. From germline, CDR1 is SGHTA and CDR2 FQGNSA. CDR3 in DNA: TGTGCCAGCAGCTTAGCGGTCCTAGCGGGGGGCCGCACAGATACGCAGTATTTT. Amino acid sequence: CASSLAVLAGGRTDTQYF.

The chain couples TRBV29-1 to TRBJ1-2; D remains ambiguous. The V gene lost 4 bases and the J gene lost 2 bases, with 5 bases spanning the gap. CDR3 length: 11 amino acids. Germline V CDR1 and CDR2: SQVTM, ANQGSEA. The CDR3 loop is CSVVMNYGYTF. The CDR3 DNA reads TGCAGCGTTGTGATGAACTATGGCTACACCTTC. The entire variable domain, with the rest obtained from reference TRBV29-1 and TRBJ1-2, is as follows: SAVISQKPSRDICQRGTSLTIQCQVDSQVTMMFWYRQQPGQSLTLIATANQGSEATYESGFVIDKFPISRPNLTFSTLTVSNMSPEDSSIYLCSVVMNYGYTFGSGTRLTVV.

The chain couples TRBV11-2 to TRBJ2-6, with D uncertain. This CDR3 has 14 amino acids. Between the trimmed V and J ends, which lost 5 bases and 4 bases, there was a span of 9 bases. Germline-derived CDR1 and CDR2 are SGHAT and FQNNGV. The CDR3 is CASSPFEGANVLTF. The DNA for the CDR3 is TGTGCCAGCAGCCCGTTTGAGGGGGCCAACGTCCTGACTTTC.

This sequence joins TRBV5-1 and TRBJ2-5, with 10 positions matching TRBD1. The V gene's germline CDR1 is SGHRS and CDR2 YFSETQ. The CDR3 loop spans 14 amino acids. Losses at the gene ends were 8 bases for V and 1 base for J; bases not matched to a gene: 5. DNA of the CDR3: TGCGCCAGTGGACAGGGGGGCACCCAAGAGACCCAGTACTTC. It specifies CASGQGGTQETQYF.

The V call is TRBV18, the J call TRBJ1-2, with no clear D. Trimming removed 1 base at V and 4 bases at J, with 16 bases between. CDR3 length: 16 amino acids. CDR1 is KGHSH and CDR2 is LQKENI in the germline V gene. CDR3 in amino acids: CASSPLTGSAGYGYTF. CDR3 DNA: TGTGCCAGCTCACCACTTACCGGATCGGCCGGCTATGGCTACACCTTC.

This clone was observed a handful of times. In DNA form, the CDR3 reads TGTGCCAGCAGTTACCGAGACAGGGGGAACACTGAAGCTTTCTTT. It codes for CASSYRDRGNTEAFF. This chain connects TRBV6-6 to TRBJ1-1; 8 nucleotides match TRBD1. Trimming at V came to 2 bases and at J to 1 base, leaving 3 bases not matched to a gene. In germline, CDR1 is MNHNY, CDR2 SVGAGI (reference sequence). This CDR3 has 15 amino acids.

This chain connects TRBV6-6 to TRBJ2-3, with 9 bases lining up with TRBD2. V dropped 7 bases and J dropped 6; count of bases not matched to a gene: 8. CDR3 length equals 14 residues. The germline CDR1 and CDR2 sequences are MNHNY and SVGAGI (reference sequence). The CDR3 loop is CASIPAGGRDTQYF. The DNA for the CDR3 is TGTGCCAGCATCCCGGCGGGGGGGCGGGATACGCAGTATTTT.

This chain uses TRBV7-9 with TRBJ2-1; 7 bases map to TRBD2. Looked up from germline, CDR1 is SEHNR and CDR2 is FQNEAQ (reference sequence). This CDR3 is 16 amino acids long. V lost 0 bases and J lost 4; bases outside the gene matches: 6. The CDR3 nucleotides read TGTGCCAGCAGCTTAGCGCTTAGCGGGCGGTACAATGAGCAGTTCTTC. Residues: CASSLALSGRYNEQFF.

This chain links TRBV30 with TRBJ1-5; D may be TRBD1 (5 bases). The V gene lost 4 bases and the J gene lost 7 bases, with 17 bases spanning the gap. Germline-derived CDR1 and CDR2 are GTSNPN and SVGIG (reference sequence). The CDR3 spans 14 residues. In DNA form, the CDR3 reads TGTGCCTGGACTCCGGGGGGTCCGAACCAGCCCCAGCATTTT. This sequence encodes CAWTPGGPNQPQHF. Variable domain in full (rest from reference TRBV30 and TRBJ1-5): SQTIHQWPATLVQPVGSPLSLECTVEGTSNPNLYWYRQAAGRGLQLLFYSVGIGQISSEVPQNLSASRPQDRQFILSSKKLLLSDSGFYLCAWTPGGPNQPQHFGDGTRLSIL.

The chain joins TRBV2 to TRBJ1-1; D call uncertain. V was pared by 1 base and J by 2 bases, with 14 bases between. The length of the CDR3 is 16 residues. Germline CDR1 and CDR2: SNHLY and FYNNEI. The CDR3 DNA is TGTGCCAGCAGTGAAGAGCGCCCTCTCTTTAACACTGAAGCTTTCTTT. Encoded protein: CASSEERPLFNTEAFF.